One sample yielded the 23 T cell receptor beta chains listed below, sequenced in a study of T cell responses to AZD1222 COVID-19 vaccine. TCRdb's table, derived via immunoSEQ multiplex PCR, lists solely in-frame clones and lacks some. Counted here are 55,000 to 65,000 clones, 60% to 85% occurring once; the ten biggest clones make up over 3%. Sequences were derived from peripheral blood, sampled 28 days after the second AZD1222 dose. These receptors were taken from an adult who received the AZD1222 COVID-19 vaccine.

The rearrangement joins TRBV3-1 (or the pseudogene TRBV3-2) to TRBJ1-5; 7 positions match TRBD1. The CDR3 covers 13 residues. The germline CDR1 and CDR2 sequences are LGHDT and YNNKEL (reference sequence). The V segment lost 2 bases and the J segment 6 bases; nucleotides outside the gene matches: 1. In DNA form, the CDR3 reads TGTGCCAGCAGCCAATGGACAGGTCAGCCCCAGCATTTT. Translated: CASSQWTGQPQHF.

This clone was counted between two and nine times. J is TRBJ1-2 and V is TRBV19, with D possibly matching TRBD1 (5 bases). V gave up 3 bases and J gave up 7 bases, with 15 bases separating them. The CDR3 is made up of 14 amino acids. Germline lookup yields CDR1 LNHDA and CDR2 SQIVND (reference sequence). The CDR3 sequence is CASSMGPGEGGYTF. The CDR3 nucleotides read TGTGCCAGTAGTATGGGTCCGGGGGAAGGTGGCTACACCTTC.

The J gene is TRBJ1-1, the V gene TRBV27; the D is unclear. Germline V lookup: CDR1 MNHEY, CDR2 SMNVEV (reference sequence). Trimming took off 5 bases at V and 1 base at J, with 8 bases between the two ends. This CDR3 is built from 13 residues. CDR3 loop: CASSESRNTEAFF. Written as DNA, the CDR3 is TGTGCCAGCAGTGAATCGAGGAACACTGAAGCTTTCTTT.

The chain has TRBV5-1 and TRBJ2-3; D is unclear. Germline V gives CDR1 SGHRS, CDR2 YFSETQ. Trimming pared 4 bases from V and 4 bases from J, leaving 7 bases between. The CDR3 consists of 12 residues. The CDR3 here is CASSPESDTQYF. The CDR3 DNA is TGCGCCAGCAGCCCCGAATCAGATACGCAGTATTTT.

The rearrangement uses TRBV19 and TRBJ2-1; D is unresolved. The germline CDR1 and CDR2 sequences are LNHDA and SQIVND (reference sequence). The CDR3 is 14 residues long. V lost 10 bases to trimming and J lost 0 bases, with 13 bases between them. CDR3 nucleotides: TGTGCCATTTCGGACGGAAGCTCCTACAATGAGCAGTTCTTC. It codes for CAISDGSSYNEQFF.

The CDR3 DNA is TGTGCCAGTAGTATCTGGGGAGGCCCTGAAGCTTTCTTT. It yields the protein CASSIWGGPEAFF. The chain joins TRBV19 to TRBJ1-1; D call uncertain. The CDR3 contains 13 residues. Germline CDR1 LNHDA, CDR2 SQIVND (reference sequence). V lost 3 bases and J lost 6, with 11 bases in between. Full variable domain (missing parts from reference TRBV19 and TRBJ1-1): DGGITQSPKYLFRKEGQNVTLSCEQNLNHDAMYWYRQDPGQGLRLIYYSQIVNDFQKGDIAEGYSVSREKKESFPLTVTSAQKNPTAFYLCASSIWGGPEAFFGQGTRLTVV.

This chain links TRBV3-1 (or the pseudogene TRBV3-2) with TRBJ2-2; D not certain. Trimming removed 4 bases from V and 9 bases from J, with 12 bases in between. Germline CDR1 reads LGHDT; CDR2 reads YNNKEL (reference sequence). The CDR3 sequence is 13 residues long. This chain's CDR3 is CASSLMTVRELFF. In nucleotides, the CDR3 is TGTGCCAGCAGCCTTATGACCGTCCGGGAGCTGTTTTTT.

The CDR3, as DNA: TGTGCCAGCAGCCGAACGGACAGGGACACTGAAGCTTTCTTT. Residues: CASSRTDRDTEAFF. The gene calls are TRBV3-1 (or the pseudogene TRBV3-2) and TRBJ1-1; 8 bases agree with TRBD1. The ends lost 4 bases at V and 3 bases at J; junction bases unmatched: 4. CDR1 is LGHDT, CDR2 YNNKEL, per germline (reference sequence). This CDR3 comprises 14 residues.

The chain is built from TRBV5-1 and TRBJ2-5; D may match TRBD1 or TRBD2 (7 bases each). V lost 4 bases and J lost 7, with 14 bases in between. Germline CDR1 reads SGHRS; CDR2 reads YFSETQ. The CDR3 runs 13 residues. The CDR3 sequence is CASSRDREGTQYF. DNA for the CDR3: TGCGCCAGCAGCCGAGACAGGGAGGGGACCCAGTACTTC.

V gene TRBV21-1 combines with J gene TRBJ1-6. TRBV21-1 is listed as a pseudogene. The length of the CDR3 is 14 residues. CDR3 sequence reads: CASSKTGHRSPLHF. CDR3 DNA: TGTGCCAGCAGCAAAACGGGCCACCGTTCACCCCTCCACTTT.

J is TRBJ2-7 and V is TRBV18, with D tentatively TRBD1 or TRBD2 (5 bases each). The V gene's germline CDR1 is KGHSH and CDR2 LQKENI. Trimming removed 8 bases at V and 6 bases at J, with 14 bases between. The CDR3 spans 12 residues. The CDR3, as DNA: TGTGCCAGCCGTTCTGAGGGGCCCGAGCAGTACTTC. It yields the protein CASRSEGPEQYF.

The sample holds a few counts of this clone. The chain links TRBV6-2 or TRBV6-3 to TRBJ2-1, with D hard to call. V lost 2 bases, J lost 8 bases, and 13 bases lay in between. The germline V gene has CDR1 MNHEY and CDR2 SVGEGT. The CDR3 extends over 14 amino acids. CDR3 in amino acids: CASSYGGWHDEQFF. CDR3 in DNA: TGTGCCAGCAGTTACGGTGGCTGGCACGATGAGCAGTTCTTC.

The chain couples TRBV5-1 to TRBJ2-7; 8 bases match TRBD1. Unmatched junction bases numbered 4, after V lost 2 bases and J lost 0 bases. The CDR3 has 15 amino acids. Germline CDR1 is SGHRS and CDR2 is YFSETQ. The CDR3 DNA follows: TGCGCCAGCAGCTTACGGACAGGGTCCTCCTACGAGCAGTACTTC. Its protein is CASSLRTGSSYEQYF.

This clone showed up just once. V gene TRBV5-6 combines with J gene TRBJ1-5; possible D gene TRBD1, 6 bases. The CDR3 is 14 amino acids. The ends were cut back, 4 bases at V and 2 bases at J, with 10 bases in the middle. Germline V gene lookup returns CDR1 SGHDT and CDR2 YYEEEE. CDR3 in DNA: TGTGCCAGCAGCGGAAGGACAGGCAATCAGCCCCAGCATTTT. This codes for CASSGRTGNQPQHF.

This clone has only one observation. The CDR3 is CASTTGQNTGELFF. For the CDR3, the DNA is TGTGCCAGCACAACAGGGCAGAACACCGGGGAGCTGTTTTTT. The chain joins TRBV6-6 to TRBJ2-2; D is possibly TRBD1 (6 bases). With 7 bases removed from V and 1 base from J, the gap between germline ends came to 10 bases. Per germline, CDR1 MNHNY and CDR2 SVGAGI (reference sequence). The CDR3 is 14 amino acids.

CDR3 nucleotide sequence: TGCGCCAGCAGCCCAGAGGTCAGGGGACTTTACGAGCAGTACTTC. The encoded protein is CASSPEVRGLYEQYF. The chain carries TRBV5-1 and TRBJ2-7; D might be TRBD1 or TRBD2, each matching 6 bases. This CDR3 has 15 residues. Germline V gives CDR1 SGHRS, CDR2 YFSETQ. V gave up 4 bases and J gave up 4 bases, with 18 bases separating them.

The chain couples TRBV6-5 to TRBJ1-5, with D possibly TRBD1 on 6 matching bases. Between the trimmed V and J ends, which lost 8 bases and 4 bases, there was a span of 9 bases. The length of the CDR3 is 12 residues. The V gene's germline CDR1 is MNHEY and CDR2 SVGAGI. Written as DNA, the CDR3 is TGTGCCAGCCAGCAGGGGAATCAGCCCCAGCATTTT. Its protein product is CASQQGNQPQHF.

The chain couples TRBV10-3 to TRBJ1-4; D perhaps matches TRBD1 (6 bases). This CDR3 has 15 amino acids. CDR1 is ENHRY, CDR2 SYGVKD, per germline. Trimming cost V 0 bases and J 3 bases, with 8 bases left between them. The CDR3 region is CAISESAGANEKLFF. The CDR3 region has the DNA TGTGCCATCAGTGAGTCGGCAGGGGCTAATGAAAAACTGTTTTTT.

The V and J genes are TRBV21-1 and TRBJ2-7. TRBV21-1 is tagged as a pseudogene. The CDR3 is made up of 15 amino acids. The CDR3 is CASSKVTSSSYEQYF. CDR3 nucleotide sequence: TGTGCCAGCAGCAAAGTCACTTCCAGCTCCTACGAGCAGTACTTC.

The rearrangement joins TRBV19 to TRBJ2-3; 8 bases agree with TRBD1. V lost 7 bases, J lost 0 bases, and 3 bases stayed unmatched. CDR1 LNHDA and CDR2 SQIVND come from the germline V gene (reference sequence). This CDR3 comprises 14 residues. The CDR3 region has the DNA TGTGCCAGTACGGACAGGGCCAGCACAGATACGCAGTATTTT. Translated, it gives CASTDRASTDTQYF. Full variable domain (missing parts from reference TRBV19 and TRBJ2-3): DGGITQSPKYLFRKEGQNVTLSCEQNLNHDAMYWYRQDPGQGLRLIYYSQIVNDFQKGDIAEGYSVSREKKESFPLTVTSAQKNPTAFYLCASTDRASTDTQYFGPGTRLTVL.

This clone was recorded only once. The chain carries TRBV3-1 (or the pseudogene TRBV3-2) and TRBJ2-7, with D unresolved. Trimming shortened V by 1 base and J by 4 bases, and 14 bases separated the two germline ends. From germline, CDR1 is LGHDT and CDR2 YNNKEL (reference sequence). The length of the CDR3 is 15 residues. In nucleotides, the CDR3 is TGTGCCAGCAGCCAAGCCCCAGGAGCTTTTTACGAGCAGTACTTC. This sequence encodes CASSQAPGAFYEQYF.

V usage is TRBV19 and J usage is TRBJ2-2, with D possibly matching TRBD2 (7 bases). CDR3 length: 15 amino acids. Deletions cut 5 bases from V and 7 bases from J, with 17 bases between. Germline V gives CDR1 LNHDA, CDR2 SQIVND (reference sequence). The CDR3 region is CASSRGGAWIGELFF. Here the CDR3 DNA reads TGTGCCAGTAGTCGAGGGGGGGCCTGGATCGGGGAGCTGTTTTTT.

J is TRBJ2-7 and V is TRBV7-2; D is unresolved. Germline CDR1 SGHTA, CDR2 FQGNSA. Trimming took off 3 bases at V and 4 bases at J, with 7 bases between the two ends. The CDR3 is made up of 12 amino acids. The CDR3 bases are TGTGCCAGCAGCTTCTCTGGGTACGAGCAGTACTTC. Its protein is CASSFSGYEQYF.